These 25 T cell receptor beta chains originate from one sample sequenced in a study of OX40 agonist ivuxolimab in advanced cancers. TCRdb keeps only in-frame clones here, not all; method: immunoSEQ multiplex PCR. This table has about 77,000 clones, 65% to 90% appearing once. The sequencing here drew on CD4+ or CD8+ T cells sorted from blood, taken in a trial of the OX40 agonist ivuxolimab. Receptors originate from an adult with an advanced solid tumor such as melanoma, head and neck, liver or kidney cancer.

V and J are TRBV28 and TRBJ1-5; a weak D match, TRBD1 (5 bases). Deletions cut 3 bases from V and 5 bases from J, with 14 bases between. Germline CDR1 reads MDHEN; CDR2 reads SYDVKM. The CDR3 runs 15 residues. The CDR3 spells CASSLYQGVHQPQHF. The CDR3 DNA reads TGTGCCAGCAGTTTGTACCAGGGAGTACATCAGCCCCAGCATTTT.

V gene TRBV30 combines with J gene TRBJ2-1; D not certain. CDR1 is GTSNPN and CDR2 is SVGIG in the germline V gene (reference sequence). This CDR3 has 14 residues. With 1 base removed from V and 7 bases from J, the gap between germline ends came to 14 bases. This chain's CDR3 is CAWSGPRVGNEQFF. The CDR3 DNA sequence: TGTGCCTGGAGTGGTCCTAGGGTGGGGAATGAGCAGTTCTTC.

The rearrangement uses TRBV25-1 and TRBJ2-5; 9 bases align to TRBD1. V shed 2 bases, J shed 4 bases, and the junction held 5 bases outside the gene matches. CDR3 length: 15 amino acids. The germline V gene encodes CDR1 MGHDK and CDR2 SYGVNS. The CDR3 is CASSEPGTGRETQYF. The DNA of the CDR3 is TGTGCCAGCAGTGAACCCGGGACAGGGAGAGAGACCCAGTACTTC.

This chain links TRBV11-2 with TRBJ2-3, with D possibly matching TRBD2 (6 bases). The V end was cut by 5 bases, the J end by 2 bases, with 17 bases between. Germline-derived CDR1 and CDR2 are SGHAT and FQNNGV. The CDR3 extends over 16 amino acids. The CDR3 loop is CASSPRRRGNTDTQYF. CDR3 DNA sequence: TGTGCCAGCAGCCCAAGGAGGCGGGGTAACACAGATACGCAGTATTTT. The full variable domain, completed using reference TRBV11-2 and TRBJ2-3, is EAGVAQSPRYKIIEKRQSVAFWCNPISGHATLYWYQQILGQGPKLLIQFQNNGVVDDSQLPKDRFSAERLKGVDSTLKIQPAKLEDSAVYLCASSPRRRGNTDTQYFGPGTRLTVL.

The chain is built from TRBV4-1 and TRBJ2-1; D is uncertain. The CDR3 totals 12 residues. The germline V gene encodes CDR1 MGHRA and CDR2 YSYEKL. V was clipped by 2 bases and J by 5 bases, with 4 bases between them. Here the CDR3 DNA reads TGCGCCAGCAGCCAAAGGAACAATGAGCAGTTCTTC. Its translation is CASSQRNNEQFF.

The CDR3 protein is CASSGGVHQETQYF. DNA of the CDR3: TGTGCCAGCAGTGGGGGGGTCCACCAAGAGACCCAGTACTTC. The chain has TRBV28 and TRBJ2-5, with 7 bases fitting TRBD2. Trimming at V came to 5 bases and at J to 0 bases, leaving 3 bases not matched to a gene. This CDR3 comprises 14 residues. The germline gives CDR1 MDHEN, CDR2 SYDVKM.

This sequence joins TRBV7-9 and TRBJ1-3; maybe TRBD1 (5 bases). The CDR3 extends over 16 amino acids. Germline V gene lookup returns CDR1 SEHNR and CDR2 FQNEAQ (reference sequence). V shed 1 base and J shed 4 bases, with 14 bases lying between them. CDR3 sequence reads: CASSLGGSYRGNTIYF. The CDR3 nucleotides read TGTGCCAGCAGCTTAGGGGGGAGTTACCGCGGAAACACCATATATTTT.

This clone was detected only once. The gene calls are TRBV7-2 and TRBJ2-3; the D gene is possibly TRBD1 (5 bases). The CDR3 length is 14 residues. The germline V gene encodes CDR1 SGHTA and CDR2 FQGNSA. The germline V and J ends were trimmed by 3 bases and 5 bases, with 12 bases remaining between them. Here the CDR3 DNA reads TGTGCCAGCAGCTTGACAGCGCAGGGAGATACGCAGTATTTT. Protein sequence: CASSLTAQGDTQYF.

CDR3 coding DNA: TGCGCCAGCAGAATGACTGGAATCACAGATACGCAGTATTTT. Protein product: CASRMTGITDTQYF. The V gene is TRBV5-1, the J gene TRBJ2-3, with unresolved D. This CDR3 has 14 residues. The V gene's germline CDR1 is SGHRS and CDR2 YFSETQ. The ends were cut back, 5 bases at V and 2 bases at J, with 12 bases in the middle.

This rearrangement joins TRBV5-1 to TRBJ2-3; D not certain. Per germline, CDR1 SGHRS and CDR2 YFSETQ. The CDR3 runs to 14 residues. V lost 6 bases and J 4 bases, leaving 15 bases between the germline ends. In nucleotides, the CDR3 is TGCGCCAGCACCACCGGAAGTCCCTCAGATACGCAGTATTTT. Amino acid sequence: CASTTGSPSDTQYF. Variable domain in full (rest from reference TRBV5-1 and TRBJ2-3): KAGVTQTPRYLIKTRGQQVTLSCSPISGHRSVSWYQQTPGQGLQFLFEYFSETQRNKGNFPGRFSGRQFSNSRSEMNVSTLELGDSALYLCASTTGSPSDTQYFGPGTRLTVL.

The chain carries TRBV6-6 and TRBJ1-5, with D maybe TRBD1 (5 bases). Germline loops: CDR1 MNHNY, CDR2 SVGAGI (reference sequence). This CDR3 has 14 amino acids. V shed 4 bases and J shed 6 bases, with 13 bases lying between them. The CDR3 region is CASSSPGGPQPQHF. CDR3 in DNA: TGTGCCAGCAGTTCCCCGGGGGGTCCTCAGCCCCAGCATTTT.

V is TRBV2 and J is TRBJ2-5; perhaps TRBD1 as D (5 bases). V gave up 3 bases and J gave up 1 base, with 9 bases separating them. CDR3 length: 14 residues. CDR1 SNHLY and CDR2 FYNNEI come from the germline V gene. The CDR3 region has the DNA TGTGCCAGCAGTGATGTGACAGTCCAAGAGACCCAGTACTTC. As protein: CASSDVTVQETQYF.

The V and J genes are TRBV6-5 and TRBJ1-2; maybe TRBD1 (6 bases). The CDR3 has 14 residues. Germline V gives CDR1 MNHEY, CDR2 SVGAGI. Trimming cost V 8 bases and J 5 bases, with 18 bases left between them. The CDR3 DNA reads TGTGCCAGCCGGATTGACAGGTCGAATTATGGCTACACCTTC. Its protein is CASRIDRSNYGYTF.

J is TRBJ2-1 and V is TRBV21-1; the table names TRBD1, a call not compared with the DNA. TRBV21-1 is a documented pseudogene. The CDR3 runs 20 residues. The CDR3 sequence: CASSKVRDRGLSFSYNEQFF. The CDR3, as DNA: TGTGCCAGCAGCAAAGTGAGGGACAGGGGGCTAAGTTTTAGCTACAATGAGCAGTTCTTC.

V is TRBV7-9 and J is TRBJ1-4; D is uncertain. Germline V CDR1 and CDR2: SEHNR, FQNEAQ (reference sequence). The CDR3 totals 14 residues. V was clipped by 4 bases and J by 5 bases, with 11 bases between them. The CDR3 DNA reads TGTGCCAGCAGCTCGGGTTTTATGAATGAAAAACTGTTTTTT. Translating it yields CASSSGFMNEKLFF.

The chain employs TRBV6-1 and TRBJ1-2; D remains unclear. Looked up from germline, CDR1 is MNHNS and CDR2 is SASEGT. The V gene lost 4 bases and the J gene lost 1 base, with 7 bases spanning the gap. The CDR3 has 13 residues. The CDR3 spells CASSGGINYGYTF. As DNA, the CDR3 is TGTGCCAGCAGTGGAGGGATTAACTATGGCTACACCTTC.

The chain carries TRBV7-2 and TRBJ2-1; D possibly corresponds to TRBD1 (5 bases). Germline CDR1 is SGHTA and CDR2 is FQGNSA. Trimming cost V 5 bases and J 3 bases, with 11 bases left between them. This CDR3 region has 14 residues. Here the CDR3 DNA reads TGTGCCAGCAGCCCCCGGACATTCTACAATGAGCAGTTCTTC. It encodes CASSPRTFYNEQFF.

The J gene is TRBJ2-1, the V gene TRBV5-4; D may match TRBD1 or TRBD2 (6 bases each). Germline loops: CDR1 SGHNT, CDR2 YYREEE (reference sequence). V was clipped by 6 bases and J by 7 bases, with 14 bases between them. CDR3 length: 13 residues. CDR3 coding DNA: TGTGCCAGCACCCTCCCGGGGGCGAATGAGCAGTTCTTC. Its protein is CASTLPGANEQFF.

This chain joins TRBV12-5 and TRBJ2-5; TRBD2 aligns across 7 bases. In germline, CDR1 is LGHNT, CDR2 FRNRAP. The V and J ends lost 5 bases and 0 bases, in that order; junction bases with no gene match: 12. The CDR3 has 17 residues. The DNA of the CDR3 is TGTGCTAGTGGTGGGAAGGGGCGGGGGACGAACCAAGAGACCCAGTACTTC. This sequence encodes CASGGKGRGTNQETQYF. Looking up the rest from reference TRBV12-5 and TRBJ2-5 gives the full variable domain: DARVTQTPRHKVTEMGQEVTMRCQPILGHNTVFWYRQTMMQGLELLAYFRNRAPLDDSGMPKDRFSAEMPDATLATLKIQPSEPRDSAVYFCASGGKGRGTNQETQYFGPGTRLLVL.

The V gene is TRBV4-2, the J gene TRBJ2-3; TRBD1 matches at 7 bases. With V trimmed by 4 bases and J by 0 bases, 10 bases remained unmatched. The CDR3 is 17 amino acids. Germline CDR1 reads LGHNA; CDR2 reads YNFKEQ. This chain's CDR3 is CASSRTADRVSTDTQYF. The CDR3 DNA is TGTGCCAGCAGCCGAACCGCCGACAGGGTAAGCACAGATACGCAGTATTTT.

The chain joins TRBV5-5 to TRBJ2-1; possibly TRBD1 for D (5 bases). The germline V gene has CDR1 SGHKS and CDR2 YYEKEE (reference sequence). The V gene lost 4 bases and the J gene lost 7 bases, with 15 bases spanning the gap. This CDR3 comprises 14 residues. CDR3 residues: CASSQETGYNEQFF. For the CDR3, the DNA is TGTGCCAGCAGCCAGGAAACAGGATATAATGAGCAGTTCTTC. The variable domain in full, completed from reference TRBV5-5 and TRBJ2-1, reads DAGVTQSPTHLIKTRGQQVTLRCSPISGHKSVSWYQQVLGQGPQFIFQYYEKEERGRGNFPDRFSARQFPNYSSELNVNALLLGDSALYLCASSQETGYNEQFFGPGTRLTVL.

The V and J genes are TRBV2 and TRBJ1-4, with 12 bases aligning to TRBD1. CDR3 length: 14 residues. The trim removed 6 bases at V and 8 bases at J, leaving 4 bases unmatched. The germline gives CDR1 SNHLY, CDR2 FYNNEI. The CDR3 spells CASSGDRGREKLFF. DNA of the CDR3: TGTGCCAGCAGCGGGGACAGGGGGCGAGAAAAACTGTTTTTT.

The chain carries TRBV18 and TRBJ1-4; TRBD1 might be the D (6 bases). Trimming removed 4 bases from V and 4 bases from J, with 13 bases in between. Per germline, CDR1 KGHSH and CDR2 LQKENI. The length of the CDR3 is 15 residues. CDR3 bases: TGTGCCAGCTCACTCCGGACAGCCTATAATGAAAAACTGTTTTTT. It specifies CASSLRTAYNEKLFF.

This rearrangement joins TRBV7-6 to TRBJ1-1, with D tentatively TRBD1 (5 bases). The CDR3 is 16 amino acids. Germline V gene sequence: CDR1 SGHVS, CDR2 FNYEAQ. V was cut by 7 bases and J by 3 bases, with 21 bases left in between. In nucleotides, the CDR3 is TGTGCCAGCACCGTGGGGCCAGGGCAGAGGGACACTGAAGCTTTCTTT. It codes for CASTVGPGQRDTEAFF.

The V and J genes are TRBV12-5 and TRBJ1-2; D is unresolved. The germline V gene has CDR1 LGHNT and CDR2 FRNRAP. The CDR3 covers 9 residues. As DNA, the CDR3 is TGTGCCCACCCCACCGGCTACACCTTC. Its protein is CAHPTGYTF. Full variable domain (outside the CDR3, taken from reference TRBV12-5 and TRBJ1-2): DARVTQTPRHKVTEMGQEVTMRCQPILGHNTVFWYRQTMMQGLELLAYFRNRAPLDDSGMPKDRFSAEMPDATLATLKIQPSEPRDSAVYFCAHPTGYTFGSGTRLTVV.